The 15 T cell receptor beta chains below all came from one sample that was sequenced in a study of T cell changes during pregnancy in multiple sclerosis. Data came from immunoSEQ multiplex PCR; TCRdb stores just in-frame clones and leaves some out. Among around 58,000 clones listed, roughly 91% were seen once. The sample consisted of peripheral blood, taken before pregnancy. These receptors were collected from a female donor with multiple sclerosis, enrolled in a pregnancy study.

This chain connects TRBV27 to TRBJ1-2, with TRBD1 matching 10 bases. Germline lookup yields CDR1 MNHEY and CDR2 SMNVEV (reference sequence). V was pared by 2 bases and J by 1 base, with 10 bases of the junction left unmatched. This CDR3 has 18 amino acids. This CDR3 reads CASSLRMRTGGINYGYTF. CDR3 DNA sequence: TGTGCCAGCAGTTTACGAATGCGGACAGGGGGGATTAACTATGGCTACACCTTC.

The gene calls are TRBV14 and TRBJ2-1; 15 bases are a match to TRBD2. The CDR3 consists of 20 residues. The germline CDR1 and CDR2 sequences are SGHDN and FVKESK. The junction had 10 bases not matched to a gene; V was cut back by 1 base and J by 3 bases. CDR3 in amino acids: CASSQGGTSGGPFYYNEQFF. CDR3 DNA: TGTGCCAGCAGCCAAGGCGGGACTAGCGGGGGGCCTTTCTACTACAATGAGCAGTTCTTC. Together with reference TRBV14 and TRBJ2-1, the CDR3 gives the full variable domain: EAGVTQFPSHSVIEKGQTVTLRCDPISGHDNLYWYRRVMGKEIKFLLHFVKESKQDESGMPNNRFLAERTGGTYSTLKVQPAELEDSGVYFCASSQGGTSGGPFYYNEQFFGPGTRLTVL.

This clone was detected only once. The chain carries TRBV9 and TRBJ1-4, with 8 nucleotides matching TRBD1. The germline V gene has CDR1 SGDLS and CDR2 YYNGEE. The CDR3 length is 16 residues. J lost 4 bases, V lost 0 bases, and 5 bases had no gene match. The CDR3 spells CASSVGIRGLNEKLFF. The CDR3 coding sequence is TGTGCCAGCAGCGTAGGGATCAGGGGGCTTAATGAAAAACTGTTTTTT.

The chain has TRBV5-4 and TRBJ2-1, with 9 bases that match TRBD1. This CDR3 contains 15 residues. Germline CDR1 SGHNT, CDR2 YYREEE (reference sequence). Trimming took 2 bases from V and 8 from J; bases not matched to a gene: 8. CDR3 region: CASSFGQGTAYEQFF. The CDR3, as DNA: TGTGCCAGCAGCTTCGGACAGGGGACAGCCTATGAGCAGTTCTTC.

The rearrangement uses TRBV30 and TRBJ1-5; the D gene is possibly TRBD1 (6 bases). This CDR3 spans 14 amino acids. Germline loops: CDR1 GTSNPN, CDR2 SVGIG (reference sequence). V lost 0 bases and J lost 9, with 15 bases in between. CDR3 amino acids: CAWSVQLGAGPQHF. CDR3 coding DNA: TGTGCCTGGAGTGTACAACTGGGGGCAGGGCCCCAGCATTTT. Looking up the rest from reference TRBV30 and TRBJ1-5 gives the full variable domain: SQTIHQWPATLVQPVGSPLSLECTVEGTSNPNLYWYRQAAGRGLQLLFYSVGIGQISSEVPQNLSASRPQDRQFILSSKKLLLSDSGFYLCAWSVQLGAGPQHFGDGTRLSIL.

The CDR3 protein is CASSLGTYNEQFF. In DNA form, the CDR3 reads TGTGCCAGCAGCTTGGGAACTTACAATGAGCAGTTCTTC. V and J are TRBV5-5 and TRBJ2-1; no definite D call. The V gene lost 0 bases and the J gene lost 4 bases, with 5 bases spanning the gap. There are 13 residues in the CDR3. Germline CDR1 SGHKS, CDR2 YYEKEE (reference sequence).

V gene TRBV14 combines with J gene TRBJ1-1, with unresolved D. The CDR3 totals 13 residues. In germline, CDR1 is SGHDN, CDR2 FVKESK. V was pared by 6 bases and J by 5 bases, with 13 bases between. The CDR3 sequence is CASSLTRRTEAFF. The CDR3 DNA is TGTGCCAGCAGTCTCACACGGCGGACTGAAGCTTTCTTT.

V gene TRBV2 combines with J gene TRBJ2-1; TRBD1 agrees at 11 bases. The ends lost 9 bases at V and 6 bases at J; junction bases unmatched: 4. Germline V CDR1 and CDR2: SNHLY, FYNNEI. This CDR3 contains 13 residues. The CDR3 loop reads CARSGTGGNEQFF. CDR3 bases: TGTGCCAGATCCGGGACAGGGGGCAATGAGCAGTTCTTC.

This rearrangement joins TRBV7-8 to TRBJ1-5; tentative D call: TRBD1 (6 bases). V was clipped by 5 bases and J by 3 bases, with 17 bases between them. Germline CDR1 SGHVS, CDR2 FQNEAQ. The CDR3 totals 16 residues. The CDR3 DNA sequence: TGTGCCAGCAGCAACTCGCAAGACAGGATCAATCAGCCCCAGCATTTT. It yields the protein CASSNSQDRINQPQHF.

The chain links TRBV27 to TRBJ1-2, with 7 bases matching TRBD1. J gave up 8 bases and V 6 bases, and 9 bases lay outside the gene matches. The CDR3 sequence is 13 residues long. Germline CDR1 reads MNHEY; CDR2 reads SMNVEV (reference sequence). CDR3 loop: CASRRTGQRGYTF. The CDR3 DNA sequence: TGTGCCAGCAGGCGGACAGGCCAAAGGGGCTACACCTTC.

The chain uses TRBV6-5 and TRBJ2-5, with TRBD2 matching 7 bases. The CDR3 consists of 16 residues. Trimming cost V 0 bases and J 4 bases; bases outside gene matches: 8. Germline V CDR1 and CDR2: MNHEY, SVGAGI. CDR3 DNA: TGTGCCAGCAGTTACTCGGGGGGGTTGCGGGTAGAGACCCAGTACTTC. Amino acid sequence: CASSYSGGLRVETQYF.

This clone was observed once. The V call is TRBV9, the J call TRBJ1-2, with D possibly matching TRBD1 (5 bases). The CDR3 loop spans 13 amino acids. V lost 3 bases, J lost 4 bases, and 10 bases lay in between. Germline V gene lookup returns CDR1 SGDLS and CDR2 YYNGEE. This CDR3 is CASSETGFYGYTF. CDR3 in DNA: TGTGCCAGCAGCGAAACAGGATTCTATGGCTACACCTTC.

Worth noting for this clone: The junction differs from germline at one of its ends, possibly a read error. The chain employs TRBV7-7 and TRBJ2-5; D is possibly TRBD1 (6 bases). The CDR3 totals 13 residues. The germline gives CDR1 SSHAT, CDR2 FNYEAQ (reference sequence). In nucleotides, the CDR3 is TGTGCTAGCAGCTTTCCAGGGGCAGAGACCCAGTACTTC. Amino acid sequence: CASSFPGAETQYF.

V is TRBV5-4 and J is TRBJ2-3, with D possibly TRBD2 on 7 matching bases. Trimming left V 6 bases short and J 5 bases short, with 31 bases between. This CDR3 is 19 amino acids long. Germline CDR1 reads SGHNT; CDR2 reads YYREEE (reference sequence). The CDR3 region has the DNA TGTGCCAGCACTTTGGGGGGGCGGTTAGCGGTCCGAACGAGAGATACGCAGTATTTT. Translation: CASTLGGRLAVRTRDTQYF.

The chain carries TRBV5-4 and TRBJ2-3; 16 bases fit TRBD2. The CDR3 runs 16 residues. Looked up from germline, CDR1 is SGHNT and CDR2 is YYREEE (reference sequence). Trimming took 4 bases from V and 6 from J; bases not matched to a gene: 5. The chain's CDR3 is CASSPGTSGGADTQYF. In DNA form, the CDR3 reads TGTGCCAGCAGCCCAGGGACTAGCGGGGGGGCGGATACGCAGTATTTT.